This passage covers 5 T cell receptor beta chains from one sample sequenced in a study of cytotoxic CD8 clonotypes in ibrutinib-treated CLL. Sequencing was performed with immunoSEQ multiplex PCR; in TCRdb, only in-frame clones are kept and a portion is missing. In the table there are about 270,000 clones, around 77% of which are singletons. The sequencing used PBMCs, collected at disease progression, from a patient treated with ibrutinib. The receptors stem from a human donor with chronic lymphocytic leukemia.

CDR3 loop: CASSALGPAPYYYGYTF. The CDR3 DNA follows: TGTGCCAGCAGCGCTCTTGGCCCGGCCCCCTACTACTATGGCTACACCTTC. V usage is TRBV9 and J usage is TRBJ1-2; unclear D gene. The length of the CDR3 is 17 residues. V was pared by 3 bases and J by 3 bases, with 21 bases between. The germline V gene encodes CDR1 SGDLS and CDR2 YYNGEE.

The rearrangement uses TRBV5-1 and TRBJ2-7, with D tentatively TRBD2 (5 bases). V gave up 2 bases and J gave up 3 bases, with 9 bases separating them. This CDR3 has 13 residues. Looked up from germline, CDR1 is SGHRS and CDR2 is YFSETQ. The DNA of the CDR3 is TGCGCCAGCAGCTTATTAGGGAGCTACGAGCAGTACTTC. Residues: CASSLLGSYEQYF.

This clone was detected only a few times. The chain couples TRBV14 to TRBJ1-1; 10 bases agree with TRBD1. Germline V gene lookup returns CDR1 SGHDN and CDR2 FVKESK. The length of the CDR3 is 13 residues. J was trimmed by 5 bases and V by 5 bases; bases with no gene match: 2. The CDR3: CASSRTGGTEAFF. DNA for the CDR3: TGTGCCAGCAGCAGGACAGGGGGAACTGAAGCTTTCTTT.

V gene TRBV6-5 combines with J gene TRBJ1-2; possible D gene TRBD1, 5 bases. From germline, CDR1 is MNHEY and CDR2 SVGAGI. The CDR3 contains 14 residues. Deletions cut 6 bases from V and 0 bases from J, with 11 bases between. The CDR3 bases are TGTGCCAGCAGACCGCCAGGGTCTAACTATGGCTACACCTTC. It specifies CASRPPGSNYGYTF.

This clone has more than one count but fewer than ten. This chain uses TRBV29-1 with TRBJ1-2, with D hard to call. The CDR3 covers 15 residues. The V and J ends lost 0 bases and 2 bases respectively, with 13 bases between them. Per the germline V gene, CDR1 is SQVTM and CDR2 is ANQGSEA. The DNA of the CDR3 is TGCAGCGTTGAAGATCCGAGGGCATTCAACTATGGCTACACCTTC. It codes for CSVEDPRAFNYGYTF.